The 4 T cell receptor beta chains below come from one sample, sequenced in a study of synovial regulatory T cells in juvenile arthritis. Using immunoSEQ multiplex PCR, the repertoire was profiled, and TCRdb retains in-frame clones only, with some absent. Here the sample table reports about 10,000 clones. Material for sequencing was Treg cells from blood. Regarding subset: remaining (HLA-DR-negative) circulating blood Treg cells. These receptors were obtained from a donor between 2 and 35 years old with juvenile idiopathic arthritis.

This chain joins TRBV5-5 and TRBJ1-3; TCRdb lists TRBD1, though no DNA is available to test this call. The CDR3 extends over 20 amino acids. No DNA sequence was recorded. The V gene's germline CDR1 is SGHKS and CDR2 YYEKEE (reference sequence). CDR3 region: CASSKNPPGQHTLSGNTIYF.

This chain connects TRBV19 to TRBJ1-2. The CDR3 has 13 residues. No DNA appears here. From germline, CDR1 is LNHDA and CDR2 SQIVND (reference sequence). CDR3 loop: CASSVPSGLGYTF.

The rearrangement links TRBV4-3 to TRBJ2-2. Germline-derived CDR1 and CDR2 are LGHNA and YSLEER. The length of the CDR3 is 15 residues. DNA for this receptor is not on file. CDR3 protein: CASSPRAGNTGELFF.

The J gene is TRBJ1-5, the V gene TRBV19; TCRdb names TRBD1, which stays unverified in the absence of DNA. The germline V gene has CDR1 LNHDA and CDR2 SQIVND (reference sequence). The CDR3 loop spans 18 amino acids. Only the protein is on record. The CDR3 protein is CASSSAHGTVLNNQPQHF.